This paragraph covers one T cell receptor beta chain sequence. These data originate in a study of blood T cell repertoires in COVID-19. Sequenced by immunoSEQ multiplex PCR; TCRdb stores in-frame clones only, minus some. The sample records around 250,000 clones, about 90% being singletons. Germline V gene sequence: CDR1 LNHNV, CDR2 YYDKDF (reference sequence). V lost 4 bases to trimming and J lost 3 bases, with 7 bases between them. The CDR3 spans 13 residues. This TCR was recovered from a human donor in a cohort exposed to, infected with or recovered from COVID-19 (not recorded which). The donor label of this sample is uncertain. The chain uses TRBV15 and TRBJ1-5; perhaps TRBD1 as D (5 bases). Input material: PBMCs or T cells enriched from blood (not recorded which). The CDR3 DNA is TGTGCCACCAGCATACAGGTCAATCAGCCCCAGCATTTT. Amino acid sequence: CATSIQVNQPQHF.